Listed here are 6 T cell receptor beta chains from one sample, sequenced in a study of blood T cell repertoires in COVID-19. The method was immunoSEQ multiplex PCR; TCRdb's version includes in-frame clones alone and lacks a portion of them. The sample lists about 81,000 clones, approximately 82% occurring once. The material sequenced was peripheral blood. The receptors here all came from a human donor in a cohort sampled during active COVID-19.

The sample holds one count of this clone. The chain employs TRBV21-1 and TRBJ2-7; TRBD1 was called by the table and not checked on the DNA. TRBV21-1 is classified as a pseudogene. The CDR3 has 18 amino acids. The DNA of the CDR3 is TGTGCCAGCAGCAAAGCGCTAAGGGGACAGGGTAACTCCTACGAGCAGTACTTC. This gives the protein CASSKALRGQGNSYEQYF.

The genes are TRBV19 and TRBJ2-7; tentatively, D is TRBD1 (5 bases). Trimming removed 11 bases from V and 2 bases from J, with 19 bases in between. This CDR3 is built from 14 residues. CDR1 LNHDA and CDR2 SQIVND come from the germline V gene (reference sequence). CDR3 residues: CARPPAGSTYEQYF. CDR3 coding DNA: TGTGCCCGCCCCCCGGCAGGGTCTACCTACGAGCAGTACTTC.

This clone was seen only once. The gene calls are TRBV6-6 and TRBJ2-7; D is uncertain. Germline CDR1 and CDR2: MNHNY and SVGAGI (reference sequence). Trimming took 0 bases from V and 6 from J, leaving 3 bases between them. The CDR3 contains 11 residues. DNA for the CDR3: TGTGCCAGCAGTTACTCTCGCGAGCAGTACTTC. Residues: CASSYSREQYF.

This chain links TRBV19 with TRBJ2-7; maybe TRBD2 (5 bases). The CDR3 covers 15 residues. Germline CDR1 is LNHDA and CDR2 is SQIVND (reference sequence). Trimming cost V 1 base and J 4 bases, with 14 bases left between them. The CDR3 here is CASSIGLTFGYEQYF. Written as DNA, the CDR3 is TGTGCCAGTAGTATAGGACTAACCTTCGGGTACGAGCAGTACTTC.

The rearrangement links TRBV19 to TRBJ1-3; tentatively, D is TRBD1 (6 bases). CDR1 and CDR2 from the germline V gene are LNHDA and SQIVND (reference sequence). This CDR3 contains 15 residues. Trimming pared 6 bases from V and 0 bases from J, leaving 12 bases between. In DNA form, the CDR3 reads TGTGCCAGTAGGGACAGACCCAGCTCTGGAAACACCATATATTTT. Protein sequence: CASRDRPSSGNTIYF.

The chain couples TRBV10-3 to TRBJ1-3; 7 bases line up with TRBD1. The CDR3 contains 15 residues. Germline values: CDR1 ENHRY, CDR2 SYGVKD. The trim removed 6 bases at V and 1 base at J, leaving 6 bases unmatched. CDR3 amino acids: CAISGQAQSGNTIYF. The DNA for the CDR3 is TGTGCCATCAGCGGACAGGCCCAGTCTGGAAACACCATATATTTT.